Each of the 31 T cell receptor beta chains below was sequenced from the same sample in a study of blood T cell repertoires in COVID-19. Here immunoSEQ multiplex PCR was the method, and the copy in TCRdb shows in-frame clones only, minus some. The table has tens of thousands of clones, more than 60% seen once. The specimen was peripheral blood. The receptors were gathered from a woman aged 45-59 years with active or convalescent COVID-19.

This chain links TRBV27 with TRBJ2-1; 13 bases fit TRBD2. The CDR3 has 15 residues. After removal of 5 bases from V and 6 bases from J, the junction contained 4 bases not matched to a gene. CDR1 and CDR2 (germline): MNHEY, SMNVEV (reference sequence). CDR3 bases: TGTGCCAGCAGTCACCGGACTAGCGGGAGCAATGAGCAGTTCTTC. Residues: CASSHRTSGSNEQFF.

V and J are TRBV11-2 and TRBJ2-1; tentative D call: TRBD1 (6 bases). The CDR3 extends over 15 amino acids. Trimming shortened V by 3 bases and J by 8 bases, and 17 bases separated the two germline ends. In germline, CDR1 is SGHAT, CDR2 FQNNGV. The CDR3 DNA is TGTGCCAGCAGCTTGTACAGGGTCGAAGGGGATGAGCAGTTCTTC. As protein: CASSLYRVEGDEQFF.

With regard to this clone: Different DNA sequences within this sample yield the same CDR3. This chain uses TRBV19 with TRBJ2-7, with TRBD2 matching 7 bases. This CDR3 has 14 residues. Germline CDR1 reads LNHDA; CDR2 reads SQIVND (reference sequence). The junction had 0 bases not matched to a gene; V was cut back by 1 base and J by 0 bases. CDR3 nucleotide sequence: TGTGCCAGTAGTATAGGCGGGAGCTCCTACGAGCAGTACTTC. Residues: CASSIGGSSYEQYF.

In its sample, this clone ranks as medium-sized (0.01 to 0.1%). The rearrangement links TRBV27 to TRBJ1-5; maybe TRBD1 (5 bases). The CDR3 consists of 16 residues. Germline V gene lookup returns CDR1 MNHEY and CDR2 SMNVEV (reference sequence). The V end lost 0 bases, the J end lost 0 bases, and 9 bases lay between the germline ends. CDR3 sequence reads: CASSLSGQFSNQPQHF. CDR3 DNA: TGTGCCAGCAGTTTATCGGGGCAGTTTAGCAATCAGCCCCAGCATTTT.

The CDR3 bases are TGCGCCAGCAGCCAGACAGGGGCTGGAAACACCATATATTTT. Its translation is CASSQTGAGNTIYF. The chain links TRBV5-1 to TRBJ1-3; 8 nucleotides match TRBD1. The CDR3 sequence is 14 residues long. Germline-derived CDR1 and CDR2 are SGHRS and YFSETQ. Germline trimming cut 4 bases from V and 2 bases from J; bases unmatched to any gene: 2.

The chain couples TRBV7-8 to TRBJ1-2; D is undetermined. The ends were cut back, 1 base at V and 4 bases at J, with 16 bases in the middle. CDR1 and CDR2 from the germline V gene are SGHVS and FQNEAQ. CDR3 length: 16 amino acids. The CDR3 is CASSLDVAGLLYGYTF. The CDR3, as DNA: TGTGCCAGCAGCTTAGATGTGGCAGGCCTTCTCTATGGCTACACCTTC.

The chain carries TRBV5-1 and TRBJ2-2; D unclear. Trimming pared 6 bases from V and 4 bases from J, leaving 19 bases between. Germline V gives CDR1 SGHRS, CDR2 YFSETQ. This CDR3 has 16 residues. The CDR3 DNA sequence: TGCGCCAGCACCCCAAACTACCGAGACTTCACCGGGGAGCTGTTTTTT. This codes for CASTPNYRDFTGELFF. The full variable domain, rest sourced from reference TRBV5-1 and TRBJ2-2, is KAGVTQTPRYLIKTRGQQVTLSCSPISGHRSVSWYQQTPGQGLQFLFEYFSETQRNKGNFPGRFSGRQFSNSRSEMNVSTLELGDSALYLCASTPNYRDFTGELFFGEGSRLTVL.

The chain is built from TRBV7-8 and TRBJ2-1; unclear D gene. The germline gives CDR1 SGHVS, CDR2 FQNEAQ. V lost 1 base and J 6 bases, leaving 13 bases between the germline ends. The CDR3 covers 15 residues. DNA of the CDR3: TGTGCCAGCAGCTTAGACCTTGTAGTGCGCAATGAGCAGTTCTTC. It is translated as CASSLDLVVRNEQFF.

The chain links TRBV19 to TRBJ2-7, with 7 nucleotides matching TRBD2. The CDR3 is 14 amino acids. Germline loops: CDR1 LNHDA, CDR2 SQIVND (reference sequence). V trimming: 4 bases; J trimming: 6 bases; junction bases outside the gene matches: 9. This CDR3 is CASSTLQRDSEQYF. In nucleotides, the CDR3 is TGTGCCAGTAGTACTCTACAGCGGGATAGCGAGCAGTACTTC.

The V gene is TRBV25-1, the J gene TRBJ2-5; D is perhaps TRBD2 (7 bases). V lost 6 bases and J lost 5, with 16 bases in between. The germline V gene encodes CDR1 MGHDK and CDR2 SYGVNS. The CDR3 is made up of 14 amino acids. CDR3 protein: CASSAWGGGETQYF. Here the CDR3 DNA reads TGTGCCAGCAGCGCCTGGGGGGGCGGGGAGACCCAGTACTTC.

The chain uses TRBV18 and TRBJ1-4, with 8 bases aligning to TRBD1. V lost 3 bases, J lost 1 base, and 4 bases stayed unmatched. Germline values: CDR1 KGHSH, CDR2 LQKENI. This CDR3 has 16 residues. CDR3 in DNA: TGTGCCAGCTCACCGCCCACAGGGGGAACTAATGAAAAACTGTTTTTT. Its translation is CASSPPTGGTNEKLFF.

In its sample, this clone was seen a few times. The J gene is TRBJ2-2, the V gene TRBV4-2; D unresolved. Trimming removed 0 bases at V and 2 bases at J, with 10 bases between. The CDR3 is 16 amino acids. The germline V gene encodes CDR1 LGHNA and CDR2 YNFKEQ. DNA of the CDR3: TGTGCCAGCAGCCAAGATCCGGGTCCAAACACCGGGGAGCTGTTTTTT. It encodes CASSQDPGPNTGELFF.

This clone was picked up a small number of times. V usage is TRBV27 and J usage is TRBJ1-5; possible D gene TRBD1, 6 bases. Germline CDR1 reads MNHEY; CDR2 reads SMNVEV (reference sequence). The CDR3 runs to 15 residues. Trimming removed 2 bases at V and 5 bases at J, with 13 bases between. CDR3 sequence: CASSLGGGTDQPQHF. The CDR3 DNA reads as TGTGCCAGCAGTTTAGGGGGGGGCACCGATCAGCCCCAGCATTTT.

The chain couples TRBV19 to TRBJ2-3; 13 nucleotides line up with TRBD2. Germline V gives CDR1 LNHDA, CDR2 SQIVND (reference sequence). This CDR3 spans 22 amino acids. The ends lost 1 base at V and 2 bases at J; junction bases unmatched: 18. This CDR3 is CASSIGGAFGTSGNEDTDTQYF. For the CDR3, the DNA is TGTGCCAGTAGTATAGGGGGAGCGTTCGGGACTAGCGGGAATGAGGACACAGATACGCAGTATTTT.

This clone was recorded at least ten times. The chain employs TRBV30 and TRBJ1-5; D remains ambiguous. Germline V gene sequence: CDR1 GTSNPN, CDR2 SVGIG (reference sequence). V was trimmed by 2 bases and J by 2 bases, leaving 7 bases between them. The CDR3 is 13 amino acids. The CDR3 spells CAWSRQGNQPQHF. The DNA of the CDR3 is TGTGCCTGGAGTAGGCAGGGCAATCAGCCCCAGCATTTT.

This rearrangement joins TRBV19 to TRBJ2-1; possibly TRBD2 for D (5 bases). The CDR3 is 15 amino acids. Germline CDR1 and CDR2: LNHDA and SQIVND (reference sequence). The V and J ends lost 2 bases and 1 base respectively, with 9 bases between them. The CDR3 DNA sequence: TGTGCCAGTAGTATAATTAGCGAGTCCTACAATGAGCAGTTCTTC. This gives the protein CASSIISESYNEQFF. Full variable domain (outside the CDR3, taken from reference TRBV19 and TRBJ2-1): DGGITQSPKYLFRKEGQNVTLSCEQNLNHDAMYWYRQDPGQGLRLIYYSQIVNDFQKGDIAEGYSVSREKKESFPLTVTSAQKNPTAFYLCASSIISESYNEQFFGPGTRLTVL.

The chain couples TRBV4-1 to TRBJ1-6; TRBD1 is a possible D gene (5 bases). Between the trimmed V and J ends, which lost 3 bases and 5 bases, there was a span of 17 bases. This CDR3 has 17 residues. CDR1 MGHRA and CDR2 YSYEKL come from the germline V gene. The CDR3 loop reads CASSQGGRGLHNSPLHF. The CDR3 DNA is TGCGCCAGCAGCCAGGGGGGACGGGGTTTACATAATTCACCCCTCCACTTT.

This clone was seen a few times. For the CDR3, the DNA is TGTGCCAGCAGCTCGAGAGGGAGCAATGAGCAGTTCTTC. This sequence encodes CASSSRGSNEQFF. The J gene is TRBJ2-1, the V gene TRBV7-9, with a weak D call TRBD2 (5 bases). V was pared by 4 bases and J by 6 bases, with 10 bases between. This CDR3 spans 13 amino acids. CDR1 SEHNR and CDR2 FQNEAQ come from the germline V gene (reference sequence).

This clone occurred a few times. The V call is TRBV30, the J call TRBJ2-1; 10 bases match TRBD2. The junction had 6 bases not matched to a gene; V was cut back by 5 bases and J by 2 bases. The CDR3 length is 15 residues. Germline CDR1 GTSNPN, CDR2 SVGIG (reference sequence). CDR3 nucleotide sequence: TGTGCCTGGGTTAATAGCGGGAGGCCCTACAATGAGCAGTTCTTC. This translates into CAWVNSGRPYNEQFF.

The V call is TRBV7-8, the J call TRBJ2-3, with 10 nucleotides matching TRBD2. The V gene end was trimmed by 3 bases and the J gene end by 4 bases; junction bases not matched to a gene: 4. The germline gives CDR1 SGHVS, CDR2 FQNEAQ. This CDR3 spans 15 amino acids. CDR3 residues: CASSFASGRADTQYF. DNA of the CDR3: TGTGCCAGCAGCTTCGCTAGCGGGAGAGCAGATACGCAGTATTTT.

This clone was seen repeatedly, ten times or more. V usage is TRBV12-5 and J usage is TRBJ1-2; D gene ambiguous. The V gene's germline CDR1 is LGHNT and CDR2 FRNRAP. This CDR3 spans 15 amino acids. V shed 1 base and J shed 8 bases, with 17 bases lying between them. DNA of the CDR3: TGTGCTAGTGGTTTGGCCCCACCCGACGGAGTAGGCTACACCTTC. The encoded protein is CASGLAPPDGVGYTF.

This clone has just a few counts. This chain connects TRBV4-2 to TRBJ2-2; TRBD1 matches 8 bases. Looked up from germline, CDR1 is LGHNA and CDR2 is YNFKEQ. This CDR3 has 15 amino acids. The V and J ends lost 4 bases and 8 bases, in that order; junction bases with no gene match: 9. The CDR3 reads CASSPPDRVAGELFF. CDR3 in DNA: TGTGCCAGCAGCCCCCCGGACAGGGTGGCTGGGGAGCTGTTTTTT.

The CDR3 here is CASSLVRGAGANVLTF. The CDR3 DNA reads as TGCGCCAGCAGCTTGGTCAGGGGTGCGGGGGCCAACGTCCTGACTTTC. This sequence joins TRBV5-1 and TRBJ2-6; possibly TRBD1 for D (6 bases). The CDR3 sequence is 16 residues long. V gave up 0 bases and J gave up 4 bases, with 11 bases separating them. Germline CDR1 SGHRS, CDR2 YFSETQ.

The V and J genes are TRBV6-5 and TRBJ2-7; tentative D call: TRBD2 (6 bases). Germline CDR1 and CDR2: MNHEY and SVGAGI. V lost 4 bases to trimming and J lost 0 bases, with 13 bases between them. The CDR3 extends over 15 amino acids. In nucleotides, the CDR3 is TGTGCCAGCAGTTCAGCGGGCGGAAGCTCCTACGAGCAGTACTTC. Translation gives CASSSAGGSSYEQYF.

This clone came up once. Written as DNA, the CDR3 is TGTGCCAGCAGCCCCAGACAGGTACTTTCCTACAATGAGCAGTTCTTC. Residues: CASSPRQVLSYNEQFF. The J gene is TRBJ2-1, the V gene TRBV7-9; a weak D match, TRBD1 (6 bases). V was pared by 5 bases and J by 1 base, with 15 bases between. The CDR3 is 16 residues long. CDR1 SEHNR and CDR2 FQNEAQ come from the germline V gene (reference sequence).

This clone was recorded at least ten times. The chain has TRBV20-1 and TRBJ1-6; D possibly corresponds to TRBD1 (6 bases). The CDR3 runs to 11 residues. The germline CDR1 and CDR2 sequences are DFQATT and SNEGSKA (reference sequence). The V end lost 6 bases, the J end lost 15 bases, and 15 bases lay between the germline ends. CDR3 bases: TGCAGTGCGCGACAGGTCGGGCTCCTCCACTTT. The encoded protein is CSARQVGLLHF.

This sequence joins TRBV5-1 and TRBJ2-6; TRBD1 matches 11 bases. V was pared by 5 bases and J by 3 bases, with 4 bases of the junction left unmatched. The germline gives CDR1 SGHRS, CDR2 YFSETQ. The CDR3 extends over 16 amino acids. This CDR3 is CASRDRGRGGANVLTF. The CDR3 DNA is TGCGCCAGCAGGGACAGGGGGCGAGGTGGGGCCAACGTCCTGACTTTC.

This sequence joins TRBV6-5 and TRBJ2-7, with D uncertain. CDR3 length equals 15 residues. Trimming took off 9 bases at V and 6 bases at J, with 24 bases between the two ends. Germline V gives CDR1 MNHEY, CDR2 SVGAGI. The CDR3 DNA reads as TGTGCCAGTCCAGTGAAGAAAGGAGTGTGGTCCGAGCAGTACTTC. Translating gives CASPVKKGVWSEQYF.

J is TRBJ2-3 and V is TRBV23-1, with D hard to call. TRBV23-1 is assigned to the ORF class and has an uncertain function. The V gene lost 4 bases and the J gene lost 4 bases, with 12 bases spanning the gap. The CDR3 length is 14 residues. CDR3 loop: CASSPRGVADTQYF. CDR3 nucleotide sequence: TGCGCCAGCAGTCCCCGAGGAGTCGCAGATACGCAGTATTTT.

In DNA, the CDR3 is TGCGCCAGCAGCTTGTCGGGTGCGGGGCAAGAGACCCAGTACTTC. Translating it yields CASSLSGAGQETQYF. The chain joins TRBV5-1 to TRBJ2-5; D perhaps matches TRBD2 (6 bases). Germline CDR1 reads SGHRS; CDR2 reads YFSETQ. Deletions cut 1 base from V and 2 bases from J, with 12 bases between. The CDR3 loop spans 15 amino acids.

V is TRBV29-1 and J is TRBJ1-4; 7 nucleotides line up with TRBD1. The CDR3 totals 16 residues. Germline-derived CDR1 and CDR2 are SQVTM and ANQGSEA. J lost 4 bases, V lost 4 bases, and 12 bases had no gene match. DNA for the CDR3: TGCAGCGTTGGGGGCCCCCTGGGACAGAATAATGAAAAACTGTTTTTT. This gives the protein CSVGGPLGQNNEKLFF.